This TCR beta chain is from a study of neurological immune-mediated disorders. On the study more broadly: Multiple sclerosis patients numbered about 35, of whom about 31 were relapsing-remitting and 3 secondary progressive.

Trimming took 2 bases from V and 2 from J, leaving 10 bases between them. The CDR3 is 15 amino acids. The germline V gene encodes CDR1 SGHRS and CDR2 YFSETQ. This clonotype came up many times. TCRdb reprocessed the 5' RACE reads with MiXCR, giving one entry per CDR3 protein. The table has fewer than 85,000 distinct CDR3 sequences, 4.5% to 6.5% seen once. The chain is built from TRBV5-1 and TRBJ1-4; D gene ambiguous. Sequenced input: PBMCs. The TCR sequence derives from a woman aged 25 to 45 with multiple sclerosis. CDR3 in amino acids: CASSFFGVTNEKLFF. CDR3 bases: TGCGCCAGCAGCTTCTTCGGTGTTACTAATGAAAAACTGTTTTTT.